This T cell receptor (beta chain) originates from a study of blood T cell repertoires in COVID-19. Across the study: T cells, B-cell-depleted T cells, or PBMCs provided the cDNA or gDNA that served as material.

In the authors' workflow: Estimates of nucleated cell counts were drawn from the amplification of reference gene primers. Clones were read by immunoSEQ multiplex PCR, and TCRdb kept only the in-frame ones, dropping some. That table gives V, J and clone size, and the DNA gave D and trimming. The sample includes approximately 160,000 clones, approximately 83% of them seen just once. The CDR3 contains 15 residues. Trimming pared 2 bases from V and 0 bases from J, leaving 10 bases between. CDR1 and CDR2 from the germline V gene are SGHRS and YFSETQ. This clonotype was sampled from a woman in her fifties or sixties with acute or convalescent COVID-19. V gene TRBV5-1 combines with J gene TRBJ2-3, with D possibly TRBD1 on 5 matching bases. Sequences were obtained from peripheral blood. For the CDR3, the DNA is TGCGCCAGCAGCTTTGACAGACCTAGCACAGATACGCAGTATTTT. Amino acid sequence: CASSFDRPSTDTQYF.